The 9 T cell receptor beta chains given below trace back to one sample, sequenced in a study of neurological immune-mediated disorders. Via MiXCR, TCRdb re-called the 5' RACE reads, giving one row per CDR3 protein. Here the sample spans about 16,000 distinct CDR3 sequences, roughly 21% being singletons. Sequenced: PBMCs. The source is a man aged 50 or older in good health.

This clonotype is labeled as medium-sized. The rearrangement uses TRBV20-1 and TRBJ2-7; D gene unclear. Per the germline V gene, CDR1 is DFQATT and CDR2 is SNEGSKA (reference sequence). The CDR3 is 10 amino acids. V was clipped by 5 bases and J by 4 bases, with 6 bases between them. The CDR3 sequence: CSAGLYEQYF. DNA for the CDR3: TGCAGTGCTGGCCTATACGAGCAGTACTTC.

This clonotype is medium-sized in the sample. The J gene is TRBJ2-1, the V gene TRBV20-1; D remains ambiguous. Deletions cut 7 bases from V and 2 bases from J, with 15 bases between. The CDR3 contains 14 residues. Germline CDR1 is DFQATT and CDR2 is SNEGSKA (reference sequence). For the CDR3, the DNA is TGCAGTGTCCCCGGTCCCTTCGCCTACAATGAGCAGTTCTTC. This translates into CSVPGPFAYNEQFF.

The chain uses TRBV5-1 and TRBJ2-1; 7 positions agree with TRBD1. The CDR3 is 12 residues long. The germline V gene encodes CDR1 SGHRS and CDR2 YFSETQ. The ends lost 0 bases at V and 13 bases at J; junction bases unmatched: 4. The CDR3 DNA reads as TGCGCCAGCAGCTTGGACAGGGGTGATCAGTTCTTC. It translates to CASSLDRGDQFF.

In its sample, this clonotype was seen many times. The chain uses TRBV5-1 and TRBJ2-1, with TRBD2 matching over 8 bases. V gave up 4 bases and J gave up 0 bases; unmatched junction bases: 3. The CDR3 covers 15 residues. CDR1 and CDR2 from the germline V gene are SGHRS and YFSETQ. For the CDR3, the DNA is TGCGCCAGCAGCGGGGGGACTAGCTCCTACAATGAGCAGTTCTTC. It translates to CASSGGTSSYNEQFF.

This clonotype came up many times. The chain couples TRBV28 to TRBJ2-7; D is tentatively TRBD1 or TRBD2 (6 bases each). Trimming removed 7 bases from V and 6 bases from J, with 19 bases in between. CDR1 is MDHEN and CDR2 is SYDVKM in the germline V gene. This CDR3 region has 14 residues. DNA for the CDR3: TGTGCCAGCAATCCCTCTGGTCGGGGGCGCGAGCAGTACTTC. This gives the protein CASNPSGRGREQYF.

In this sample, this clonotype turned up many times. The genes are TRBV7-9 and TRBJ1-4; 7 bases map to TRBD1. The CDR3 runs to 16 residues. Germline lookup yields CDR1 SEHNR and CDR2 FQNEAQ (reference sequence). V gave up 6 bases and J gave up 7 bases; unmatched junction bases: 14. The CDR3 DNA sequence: TGTGCCAGCAGACCCAACCGTCCGGGACAGTCTGAAAAACTGTTTTTT. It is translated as CASRPNRPGQSEKLFF.

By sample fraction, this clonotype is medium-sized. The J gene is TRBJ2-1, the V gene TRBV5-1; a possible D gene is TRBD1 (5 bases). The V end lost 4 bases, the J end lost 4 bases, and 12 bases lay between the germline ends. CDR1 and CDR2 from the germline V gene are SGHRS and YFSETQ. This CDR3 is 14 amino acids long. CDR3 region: CASSRRVGYNEQFF. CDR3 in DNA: TGCGCCAGCAGCCGCAGGGTGGGGTACAATGAGCAGTTCTTC.

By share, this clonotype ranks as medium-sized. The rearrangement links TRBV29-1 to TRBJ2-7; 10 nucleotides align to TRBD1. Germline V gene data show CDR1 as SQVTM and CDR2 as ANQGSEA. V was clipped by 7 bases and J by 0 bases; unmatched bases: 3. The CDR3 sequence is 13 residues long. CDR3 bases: TGCAGCGCGGGACAGGGGCTCTCCTACGAGCAGTACTTC. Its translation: CSAGQGLSYEQYF.

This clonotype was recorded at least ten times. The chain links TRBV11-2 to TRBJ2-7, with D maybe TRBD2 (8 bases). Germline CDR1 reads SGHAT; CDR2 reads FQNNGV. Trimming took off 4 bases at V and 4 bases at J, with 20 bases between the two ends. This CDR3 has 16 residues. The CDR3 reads CASSSWRGDRIYEQYF. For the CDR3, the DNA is TGTGCCAGCAGCTCCTGGCGGGGGGACAGAATTTACGAGCAGTACTTC. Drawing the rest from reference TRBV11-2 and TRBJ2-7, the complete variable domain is EAGVAQSPRYKIIEKRQSVAFWCNPISGHATLYWYQQILGQGPKLLIQFQNNGVVDDSQLPKDRFSAERLKGVDSTLKIQPAKLEDSAVYLCASSSWRGDRIYEQYFGPGTRLTVT.